This T cell receptor (beta chain) was recovered during a study of shared clonotypes between healthy human individuals. Study-wide results and caveats: Large depth notwithstanding, sorted-subset sequencing proved incomplete by rarefaction. Of the naive CD4 clonotypes, about 5% were shared across several donors.

Of note for this clone: As yet, its antigen is unknown.

The J segment lost 6 bases and the V segment lost 4 bases, leaving 6 bases of the junction unmatched. CDR1 MNHEY and CDR2 SVGAGI come from the germline V gene. The CDR3 loop spans 14 amino acids. It was CD45RO-negative cells, positively selected for CCR7, that made up naive CD8 cells, with terminally differentiated effector memory CD45RA+ cells excluded. Profiling relied on immunoSEQ multiplex PCR, and the TCRdb table lists in-frame clones only, not all of them. The sample contains roughly 1,800,000 clones, about 95% of which appear only once. The chain carries TRBV6-5 and TRBJ1-5; 7 nucleotides line up with TRBD1. Sequencing was carried out using naive CD8+ T cells sorted from blood. This clonotype was obtained from a man between 18 and 29 years old in good health. The DNA for the CDR3 is TGTGCCAGCAGTTTAACAGGGGCGGGTCAGCCCCAGCATTTT. Translation: CASSLTGAGQPQHF.